This T cell receptor beta chain was observed in a study of CD8 T cells in Susac syndrome. Study observations and caveats: As acknowledged by the study, its TCR sequencing and HLA analysis included a relatively small number of individuals.

CD8+ and CD4+ T cells from blood underwent TCR beta sequencing, which was carried out in a high-throughput format. Negative isolation was used for CD8+ and CD4+ T cells, and FACS enrichment was applied to TEMRA cells. As regards this clonotype: As yet, its antigen is unknown.

RNA was extracted with the RNeasy kit, and a quantity of roughly 0.5 to 1 ug was reverse transcribed using random hexamers. One entry per CDR3 protein results from TCRdb running MiXCR on the immunoSEQ multiplex PCR reads. The sample includes about 120,000 distinct CDR3 sequences, approximately 91% of them seen just once. The V gene end was trimmed by 0 bases and the J gene end by 1 base; junction bases not matched to a gene: 3. In germline, CDR1 is SGHTA, CDR2 FQGTGA. This CDR3 region has 16 residues. V usage is TRBV7-3 and J usage is TRBJ1-1; the match to TRBD1 covers 9 bases. The material sequenced was CD4+ T cells from PBMCs. This receptor was identified in a human donor in good health. The CDR3 coding sequence is TGTGCCAGCAGCTTAACGGGGACAGGGAAGAACACTGAAGCTTTCTTT. It specifies CASSLTGTGKNTEAFF.